Listed below are T cell receptor beta chains from one sample, sequenced in a study of beta chain features in type 1 diabetes. Clones were read by immunoSEQ multiplex PCR, and TCRdb kept only the in-frame ones, dropping some. The sample carries about 140,000 clones, about a tenth recorded once. Sequenced input: central memory CD4+ T cells from blood. These receptor sequences come from a woman between 35 and 50 years old in good health. CDR3s leave out the opening cysteine and the closing phenylalanine or tryptophan. Rows give clone size only sometimes, using once, few, many, or a class for an expanded clone.

size: -
V: TRBV11-2
J: TRBJ1-6
CDR3: ASSLTTYNSPLH

size: -
V: TRBV7-8
J: TRBJ2-5
CDR3: ASSQRLAGGRETQY

size: many
V: TRBV19
J: TRBJ2-7
CDR3: ASSPPGALYEQY

size: few
V: TRBV7-9
J: TRBJ2-7
CDR3: ASSFGRATGRDYEQY

size: few
V: TRBV19
J: TRBJ2-1
CDR3: ASSIARSGLASEQF

size: few
V: TRBV5-1
J: TRBJ1-2
CDR3: ASSLEGDRTSGYT

size: -
V: TRBV20-1
J: TRBJ1-2
CDR3: RGTGGNDYT

size: few
V: TRBV13
J: TRBJ2-1
CDR3: ASSLRGTYNEQF

size: -
V: TRBV29-1
J: TRBJ2-1
CDR3: SGGRDRVF

size: -
V: TRBV21-1
J: TRBJ2-7
CDR3: ASSAGTGVTYEQY

size: -
V: TRBV5-1
J: TRBJ1-4
CDR3: ASSTGQGALYEKLF

size: few
V: TRBV6-1
J: TRBJ2-5
CDR3: AGSGGMMETQY

size: many
V: TRBV2
J: TRBJ2-3
CDR3: ASRRLESTDTQY

size: -
V: TRBV5-6
J: TRBJ2-7
CDR3: ASSFAGQPYEQY

size: -
V: TRBV27
J: TRBJ1-2
CDR3: ASSLQGQGIGYT

size: few
V: TRBV9
J: TRBJ1-5
CDR3: ASSEGTGGGVDSNQPQH

size: few
V: TRBV7-9
J: TRBJ1-5
CDR3: ASSRDSYQPQH